This T cell receptor beta chain stems from a study of cytomegalovirus exposure and HLA in healthy donors. About the study: Samples from HLA-typed donors yielded approximately 80 million unique TCRs in an early data release.

PCR employed 60 Vbeta and 13 Jbeta primers. Authors' data handling: Unique TCR beta chains numbered about 79 million in a later analysis, with about 11 million shared. The repertoire was sequenced with immunoSEQ multiplex PCR; TCRdb's copy has only in-frame clones and lacks some. The V and J calls and the clone size are those of that table, but D and trimming were determined from the DNA. Seen here are roughly 120,000 clones, roughly 72% observed once, and the top ten hold under 14%. Trimming stripped 0 bases from V and 4 bases from J, with 11 bases between. Germline lookup yields CDR1 SGHRS and CDR2 YFSETQ. This CDR3 spans 15 amino acids. This clone came up a few times.

The sample consisted of PBMCs. This TCR derives from a woman aged 45-60 years in good health and CMV-seropositive. This chain joins TRBV5-1 and TRBJ2-1, with D possibly being TRBD2 (6 bases). The CDR3 here is CASSLAASAYNEQFF. The CDR3 DNA reads as TGCGCCAGCAGCTTGGCCGCTAGCGCTTACAATGAGCAGTTCTTC.